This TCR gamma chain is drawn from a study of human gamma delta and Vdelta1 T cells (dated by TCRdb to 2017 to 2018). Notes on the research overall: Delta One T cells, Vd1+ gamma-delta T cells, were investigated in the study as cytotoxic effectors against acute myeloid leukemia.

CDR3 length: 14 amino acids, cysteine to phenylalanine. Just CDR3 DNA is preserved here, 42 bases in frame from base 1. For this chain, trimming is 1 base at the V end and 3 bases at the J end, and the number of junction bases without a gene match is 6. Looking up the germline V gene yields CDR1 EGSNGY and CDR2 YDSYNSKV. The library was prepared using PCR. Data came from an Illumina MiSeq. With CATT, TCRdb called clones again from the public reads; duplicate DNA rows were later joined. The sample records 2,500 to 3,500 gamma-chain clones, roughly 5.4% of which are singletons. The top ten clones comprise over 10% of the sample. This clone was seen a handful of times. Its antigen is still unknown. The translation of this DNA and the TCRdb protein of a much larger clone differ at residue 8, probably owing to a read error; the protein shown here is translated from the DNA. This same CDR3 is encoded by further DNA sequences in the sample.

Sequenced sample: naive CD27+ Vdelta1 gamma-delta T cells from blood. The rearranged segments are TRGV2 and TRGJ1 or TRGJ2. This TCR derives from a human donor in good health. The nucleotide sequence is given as TGTGCCACCTGGGACGGCCGGGGTTATTATAAGAAACTCTTT. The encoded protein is CATWDGRGYYKKLF.